The entry below gives a single T cell receptor beta chain sequence along with its context. The sample originates from a study of blood T cell repertoires in COVID-19. With V trimmed by 6 bases and J by 4 bases, 11 bases remained unmatched. From germline, CDR1 is MNHEY and CDR2 SMNVEV (reference sequence). The CDR3 sequence is 16 residues long. Measured with immunoSEQ multiplex PCR; TCRdb has only the in-frame clones, and not every one. This sample has about 87,000 clones, with 60% to 80% found just once. The sequencing input was peripheral blood. The receptor was isolated from a woman aged 45-60 years with acute or convalescent COVID-19. J is TRBJ1-5 and V is TRBV27, with 8 nucleotides matching TRBD1. The CDR3 DNA is TGTGCCAGCAGCCCCGGGACAGGTCTTAGAAATCAGCCCCAGCATTTT. Translation: CASSPGTGLRNQPQHF.